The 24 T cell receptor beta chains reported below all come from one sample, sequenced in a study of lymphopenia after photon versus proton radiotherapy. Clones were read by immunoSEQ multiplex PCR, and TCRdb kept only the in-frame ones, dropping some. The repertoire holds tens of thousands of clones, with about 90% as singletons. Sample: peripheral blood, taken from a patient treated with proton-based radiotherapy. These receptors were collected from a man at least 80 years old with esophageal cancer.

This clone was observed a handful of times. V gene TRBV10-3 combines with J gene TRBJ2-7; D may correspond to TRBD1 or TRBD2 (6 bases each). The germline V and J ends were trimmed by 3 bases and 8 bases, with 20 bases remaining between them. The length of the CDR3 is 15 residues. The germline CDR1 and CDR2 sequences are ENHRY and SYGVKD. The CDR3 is CAISEGRDTEGQQYF. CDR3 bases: TGTGCCATCAGTGAAGGACGGGACACGGAGGGCCAGCAGTACTTC.

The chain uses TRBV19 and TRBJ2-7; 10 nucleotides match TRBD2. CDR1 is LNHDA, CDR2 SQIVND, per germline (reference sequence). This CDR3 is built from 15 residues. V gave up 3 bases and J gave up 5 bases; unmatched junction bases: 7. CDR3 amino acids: CASSILAGATNEQYF. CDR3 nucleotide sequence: TGTGCCAGTAGTATTCTAGCGGGAGCTACCAACGAGCAGTACTTC.

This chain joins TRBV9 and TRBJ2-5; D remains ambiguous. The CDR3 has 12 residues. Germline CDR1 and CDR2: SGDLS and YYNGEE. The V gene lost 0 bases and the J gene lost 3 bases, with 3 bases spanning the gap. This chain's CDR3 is CASSVAEETQYF. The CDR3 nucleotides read TGTGCCAGCAGCGTAGCGGAAGAGACCCAGTACTTC.

The CDR3 protein is CASSEGLAAYNEQFF. The CDR3 DNA reads TGTGCCAGCAGTGAAGGACTAGCAGCCTACAATGAGCAGTTCTTC. The chain has TRBV6-1 and TRBJ2-1; 7 nucleotides line up with TRBD2. The junction had 2 bases not matched to a gene; V was cut back by 1 base and J by 2 bases. This CDR3 is 15 amino acids long. The germline gives CDR1 MNHNS, CDR2 SASEGT.

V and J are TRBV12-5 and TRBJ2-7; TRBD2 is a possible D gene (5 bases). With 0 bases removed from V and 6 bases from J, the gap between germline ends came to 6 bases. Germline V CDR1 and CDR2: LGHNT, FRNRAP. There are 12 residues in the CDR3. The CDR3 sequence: CASGLVRGEQYF. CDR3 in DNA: TGTGCTAGTGGTTTGGTACGGGGCGAGCAGTACTTC.

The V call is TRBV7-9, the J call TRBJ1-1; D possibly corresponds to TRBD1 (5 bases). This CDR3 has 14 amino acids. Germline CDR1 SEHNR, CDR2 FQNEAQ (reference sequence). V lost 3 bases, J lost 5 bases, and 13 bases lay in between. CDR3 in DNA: TGTGCCAGCAGCTTGGTTGGGGGTAGGACTGAAGCTTTCTTT. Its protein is CASSLVGGRTEAFF.

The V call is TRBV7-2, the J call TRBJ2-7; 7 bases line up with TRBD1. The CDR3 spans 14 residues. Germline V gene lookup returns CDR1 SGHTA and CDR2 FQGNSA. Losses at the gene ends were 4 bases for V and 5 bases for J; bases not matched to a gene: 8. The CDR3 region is CASSSWTGTDEQYF. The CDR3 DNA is TGTGCCAGCAGCTCTTGGACAGGTACGGACGAGCAGTACTTC.

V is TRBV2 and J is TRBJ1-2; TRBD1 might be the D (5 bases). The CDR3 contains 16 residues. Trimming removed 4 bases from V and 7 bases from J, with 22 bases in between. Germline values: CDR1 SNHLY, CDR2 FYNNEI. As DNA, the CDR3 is TGTGCCAGCAGTGGAATGCATACGGCAGGGTCTGGTGGCTACACCTTC. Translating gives CASSGMHTAGSGGYTF.

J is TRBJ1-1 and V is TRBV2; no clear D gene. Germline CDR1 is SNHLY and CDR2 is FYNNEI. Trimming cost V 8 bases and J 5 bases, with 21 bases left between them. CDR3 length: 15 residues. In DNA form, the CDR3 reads TGTGCCAGCGCTATGGCCGGGGTCAAAAGTACTGAAGCTTTCTTT. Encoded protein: CASAMAGVKSTEAFF. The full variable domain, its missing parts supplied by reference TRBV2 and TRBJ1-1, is EPEVTQTPSHQVTQMGQEVILRCVPISNHLYFYWYRQILGQKVEFLVSFYNNEISEKSEIFDDQFSVERPDGSNFTLKIRSTKLEDSAMYFCASAMAGVKSTEAFFGQGTRLTVV.

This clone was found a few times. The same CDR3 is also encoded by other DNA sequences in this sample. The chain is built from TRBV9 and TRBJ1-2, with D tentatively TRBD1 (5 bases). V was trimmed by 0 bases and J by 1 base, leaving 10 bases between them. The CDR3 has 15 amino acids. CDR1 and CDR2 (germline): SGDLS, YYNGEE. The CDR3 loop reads CASSVGTGGNYGYTF. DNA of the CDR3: TGTGCCAGCAGCGTAGGTACAGGCGGTAACTATGGCTACACCTTC.

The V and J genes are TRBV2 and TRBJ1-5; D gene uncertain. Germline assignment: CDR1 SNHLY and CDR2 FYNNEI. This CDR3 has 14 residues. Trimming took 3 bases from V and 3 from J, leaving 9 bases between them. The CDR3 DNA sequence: TGTGCCAGCAGTGAGGGCAGCTCCAATCAGCCCCAGCATTTT. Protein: CASSEGSSNQPQHF.

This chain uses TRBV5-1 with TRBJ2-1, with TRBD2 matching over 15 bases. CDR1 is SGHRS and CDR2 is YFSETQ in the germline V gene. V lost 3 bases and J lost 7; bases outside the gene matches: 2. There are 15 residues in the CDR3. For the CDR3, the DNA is TGCGCCAGCAGCTCGGGGACTAGCGGGGGGAATGAGCAGTTCTTC. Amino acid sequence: CASSSGTSGGNEQFF.

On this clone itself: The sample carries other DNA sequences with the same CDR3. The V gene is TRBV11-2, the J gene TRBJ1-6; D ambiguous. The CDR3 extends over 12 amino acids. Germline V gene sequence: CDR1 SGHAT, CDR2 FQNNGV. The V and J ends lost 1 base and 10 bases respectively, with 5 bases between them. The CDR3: CASSLAGSPLHF. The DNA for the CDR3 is TGTGCCAGCAGCTTAGCCGGCTCACCCCTCCACTTT.

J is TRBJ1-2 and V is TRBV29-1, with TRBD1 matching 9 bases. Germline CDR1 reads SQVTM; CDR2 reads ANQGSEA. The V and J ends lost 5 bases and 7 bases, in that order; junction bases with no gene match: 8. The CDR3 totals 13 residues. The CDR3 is CSVRDRDFGGYTF. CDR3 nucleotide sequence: TGCAGCGTTAGGGACAGGGATTTCGGTGGCTACACCTTC.

CDR3 in amino acids: CASRGRQGSSYNEQFF. In DNA, the CDR3 is TGCGCCAGCAGGGGACGACAGGGTAGCTCCTACAATGAGCAGTTCTTC. The V call is TRBV10-2, the J call TRBJ2-1; 7 bases fit TRBD1. Looked up from germline, CDR1 is WSHSY and CDR2 is SAAADI. J was trimmed by 0 bases and V by 6 bases; bases with no gene match: 8. This CDR3 contains 16 residues.

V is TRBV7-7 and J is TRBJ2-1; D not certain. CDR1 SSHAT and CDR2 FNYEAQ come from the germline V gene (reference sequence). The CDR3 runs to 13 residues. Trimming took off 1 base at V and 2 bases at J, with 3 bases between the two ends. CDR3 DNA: TGTGCCAGCAGCTTAGGCCCCTACAATGAGCAGTTCTTC. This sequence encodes CASSLGPYNEQFF.

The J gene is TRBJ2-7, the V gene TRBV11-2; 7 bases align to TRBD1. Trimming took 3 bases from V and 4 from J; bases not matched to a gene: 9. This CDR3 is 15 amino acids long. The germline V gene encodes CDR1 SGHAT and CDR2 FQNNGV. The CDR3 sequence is CASSFAPGQTYEQYF. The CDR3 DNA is TGTGCCAGCAGCTTCGCGCCGGGACAGACATACGAGCAGTACTTC.

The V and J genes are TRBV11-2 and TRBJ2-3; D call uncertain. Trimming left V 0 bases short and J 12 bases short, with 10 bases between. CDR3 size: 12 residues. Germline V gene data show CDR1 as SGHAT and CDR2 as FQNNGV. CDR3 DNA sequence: TGTGCCAGCAGCTTAGAAGGTGGACGACAGTATTTT. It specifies CASSLEGGRQYF.

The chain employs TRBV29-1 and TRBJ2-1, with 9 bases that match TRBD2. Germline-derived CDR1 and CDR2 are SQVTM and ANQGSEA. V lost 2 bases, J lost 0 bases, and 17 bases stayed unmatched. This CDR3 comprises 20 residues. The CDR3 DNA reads TGCAGCGTTGAAAGGGGACTAGCCGGGGACTTATCGAGCTCCTACAATGAGCAGTTCTTC. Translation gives CSVERGLAGDLSSSYNEQFF.

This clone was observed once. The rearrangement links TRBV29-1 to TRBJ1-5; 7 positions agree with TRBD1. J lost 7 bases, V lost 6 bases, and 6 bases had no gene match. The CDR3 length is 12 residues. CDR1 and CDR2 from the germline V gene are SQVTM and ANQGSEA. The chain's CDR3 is CSVGDSLQPQHF. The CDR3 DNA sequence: TGCAGCGTAGGGGACAGCCTACAGCCCCAGCATTTT.

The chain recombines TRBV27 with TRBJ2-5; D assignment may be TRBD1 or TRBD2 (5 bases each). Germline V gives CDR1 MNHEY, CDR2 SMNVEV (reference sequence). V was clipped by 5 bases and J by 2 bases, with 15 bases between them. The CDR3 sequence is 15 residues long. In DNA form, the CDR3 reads TGTGCCAGCAGTCGATCCCAGGGCGGGCAAGAGACCCAGTACTTC. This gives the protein CASSRSQGGQETQYF.

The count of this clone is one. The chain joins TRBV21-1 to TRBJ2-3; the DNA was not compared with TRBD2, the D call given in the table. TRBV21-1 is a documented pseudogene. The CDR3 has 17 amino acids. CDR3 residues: CASSKGAGGPRTDTQYF. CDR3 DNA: TGTGCCAGCAGCAAGGGAGCGGGAGGGCCGCGGACAGATACGCAGTATTTT.

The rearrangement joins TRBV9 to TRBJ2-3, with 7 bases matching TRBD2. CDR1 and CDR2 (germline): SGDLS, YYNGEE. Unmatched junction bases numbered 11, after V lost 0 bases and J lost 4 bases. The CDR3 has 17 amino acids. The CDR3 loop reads CASSVASRGTSADTQYF. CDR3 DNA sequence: TGTGCCAGCAGCGTAGCTTCCCGGGGCACTAGCGCAGATACGCAGTATTTT. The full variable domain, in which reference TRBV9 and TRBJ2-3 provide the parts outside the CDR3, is DSGVTQTPKHLITATGQRVTLRCSPRSGDLSVYWYQQSLDQGLQFLIQYYNGEERAKGNILERFSAQQFPDLHSELNLSSLELGDSALYFCASSVASRGTSADTQYFGPGTRLTVL.

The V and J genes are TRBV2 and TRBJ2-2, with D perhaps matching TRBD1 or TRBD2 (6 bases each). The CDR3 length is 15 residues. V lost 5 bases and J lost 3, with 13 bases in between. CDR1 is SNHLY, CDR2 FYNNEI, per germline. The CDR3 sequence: CASSRERGDTGELFF. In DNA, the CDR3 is TGTGCCAGCAGTCGGGAGAGGGGGGACACCGGGGAGCTGTTTTTT.